The 23 T cell receptor beta chains given below trace back to one sample, sequenced in a study of shared clonotypes between healthy human individuals. Measured with immunoSEQ multiplex PCR; TCRdb has only the in-frame clones, and not every one. The table records about 490,000 clones, approximately 78% of them present only once. The sequencing sample was made of PBMCs. The receptors were gathered from a woman aged 40 to 50 in good health. Some clones in this sample may be carry-over from other donors' samples.

V usage is TRBV14 and J usage is TRBJ2-5; 7 bases map to TRBD2. The CDR3 is made up of 17 amino acids. The germline V gene encodes CDR1 SGHDN and CDR2 FVKESK. The V segment lost 5 bases and the J segment 0 bases; nucleotides outside the gene matches: 12. CDR3 region: CASSRQRRGRYQETQYF. In DNA, the CDR3 is TGTGCCAGCAGCAGACAACGGCGGGGGAGGTACCAAGAGACCCAGTACTTC.

The sample holds a few counts of this clone. The V and J genes are TRBV7-9 and TRBJ2-1; D might be TRBD1 (6 bases). Between the trimmed V and J ends, which lost 5 bases and 3 bases, there was a span of 20 bases. From germline, CDR1 is SEHNR and CDR2 FQNEAQ (reference sequence). The CDR3 is 17 amino acids. CDR3 sequence reads: CASSLSRPGVGYNEQFF. CDR3 in DNA: TGTGCCAGCAGCCTTTCCCGTCCAGGGGTGGGCTACAATGAGCAGTTCTTC.

V gene TRBV11-2 combines with J gene TRBJ1-1, with a weak D call TRBD1 (5 bases). Trimming took 5 bases from V and 5 from J, leaving 15 bases between them. This CDR3 comprises 14 residues. CDR1 is SGHAT and CDR2 is FQNNGV in the germline V gene. The CDR3 here is CASSKTQWGTEAFF. The CDR3 DNA reads as TGTGCCAGCAGCAAGACACAATGGGGGACTGAAGCTTTCTTT.

V and J are TRBV7-2 and TRBJ2-5; D is uncertain. The CDR3 is 14 amino acids. The V gene's germline CDR1 is SGHTA and CDR2 FQGNSA. Trimming left V 2 bases short and J 5 bases short, with 12 bases between. The CDR3 DNA reads TGTGCCAGCAGCTTAAATGGTGGCGAGGAGACCCAGTACTTC. This gives the protein CASSLNGGEETQYF.

The genes are TRBV28 and TRBJ2-7, with no clear D. V was trimmed by 5 bases and J by 3 bases, leaving 14 bases between them. Germline V gene lookup returns CDR1 MDHEN and CDR2 SYDVKM. The CDR3 covers 14 residues. CDR3 sequence (DNA): TGTGCCAGCAGTGTGAGTACCCAGATCTACGAGCAGTACTTC. This codes for CASSVSTQIYEQYF.

This clone was picked up a small number of times. The chain combines TRBV5-4 with TRBJ2-7; no reliable D call. V was clipped by 1 base and J by 1 base, with 15 bases between them. Germline V CDR1 and CDR2: SGHNT, YYREEE (reference sequence). The CDR3 runs to 16 residues. As DNA, the CDR3 is TGTGCCAGCAGCTTGACTCCGGACCCCGTTTCCTACGAGCAGTACTTC. The encoded protein is CASSLTPDPVSYEQYF.

The chain links TRBV15 to TRBJ2-1; 14 bases map to TRBD2. CDR1 LNHNV and CDR2 YYDKDF come from the germline V gene (reference sequence). This CDR3 is built from 15 residues. With V trimmed by 3 bases and J by 7 bases, 2 bases remained unmatched. The CDR3 reads CATSSRLAGGNEQFF. The CDR3, as DNA: TGTGCCACCAGCAGCCGACTAGCGGGAGGGAATGAGCAGTTCTTC.

The chain uses TRBV7-8 and TRBJ2-1; the match to TRBD1 covers 10 bases. The CDR3 runs 15 residues. The junction had 6 bases not matched to a gene; V was cut back by 5 bases and J by 5 bases. The V gene's germline CDR1 is SGHVS and CDR2 FQNEAQ. The CDR3 DNA follows: TGTGCCAGCAGCCGGCGGACAGGGGGAAACAATGAGCAGTTCTTC. Protein sequence: CASSRRTGGNNEQFF.

In the case of this clone: A far larger clone lies a single base away; this is likely a read error. The same CDR3 also results from other DNA sequences found in this sample. This chain joins TRBV30 and TRBJ2-1; TRBD2 aligns across 11 bases. Germline V gene data show CDR1 as GTSNPN and CDR2 as SVGIG (reference sequence). This CDR3 contains 17 residues. CDR3 residues: CAWSVSPGGLADNEQFF. For the CDR3, the DNA is TGCGCCTGGAGTGTTTCCCCGGGGGGACTAGCGGACAATGAGCAGTTCTTC.

V gene TRBV9 combines with J gene TRBJ2-5; 7 nucleotides agree with TRBD1. The CDR3 sequence is 13 residues long. V lost 3 bases to trimming and J lost 7 bases; unmatched junction nucleotides: 6. Germline V gene sequence: CDR1 SGDLS, CDR2 YYNGEE. The CDR3 DNA reads TGTGCCAGCAGCGAGGGACAGTTTGGGACCCAGTACTTC. This encodes CASSEGQFGTQYF.

The chain has TRBV2 and TRBJ2-3; D is possibly TRBD2 (5 bases). The CDR3 is 13 amino acids. Per germline, CDR1 SNHLY and CDR2 FYNNEI. The V and J ends lost 0 bases and 9 bases respectively, with 10 bases between them. CDR3 DNA sequence: TGTGCCAGCAGTGAAGCGTCAACGGGGACGCAGTATTTT. This codes for CASSEASTGTQYF.

CDR3 in amino acids: CASSIQWGGETQYF. The CDR3 DNA follows: TGCGCCAGCAGCATCCAATGGGGAGGCGAGACCCAGTACTTC. The gene calls are TRBV5-1 and TRBJ2-5; the D gene is possibly TRBD2 (6 bases). This CDR3 is 14 amino acids long. The V end lost 4 bases, the J end lost 5 bases, and 15 bases lay between the germline ends. CDR1 SGHRS and CDR2 YFSETQ come from the germline V gene.

This chain connects TRBV9 to TRBJ2-1; D ambiguous. The CDR3 runs to 11 residues. V was shortened by 5 bases and J by 5 bases, with 5 bases between the two germline ends. Germline CDR1 SGDLS, CDR2 YYNGEE. The CDR3 sequence: CASSLNNEQFF. The CDR3 DNA reads TGTGCCAGCAGTCTAAACAATGAGCAGTTCTTC.

Regarding this clone: This likely stems from a read error, as it lies one base from a far larger clone. CDR3 DNA sequence: TGTGCCAGTAGTGCCGACCAGGGGCCTGGGGCCAACGTCCTGACTTTC. Amino acids: CASSADQGPGANVLTF. This chain links TRBV19 with TRBJ2-6, with D perhaps TRBD1 (6 bases). The CDR3 length is 16 residues. Per the germline V gene, CDR1 is LNHDA and CDR2 is SQIVND (reference sequence). V was clipped by 5 bases and J by 2 bases, with 13 bases between them.

This clone was counted once. V is TRBV19 and J is TRBJ2-3, with TRBD2 matching over 10 bases. V trimming: 5 bases; J trimming: 3 bases; junction bases outside the gene matches: 8. This CDR3 comprises 16 residues. From germline, CDR1 is LNHDA and CDR2 SQIVND (reference sequence). The CDR3 bases are TGTGCCAGTAGTGCTACCGGGACTAGCGCGACAGATACGCAGTATTTT. Protein product: CASSATGTSATDTQYF.

The chain joins TRBV9 to TRBJ2-5; TRBD2 aligns across 13 bases. CDR3 length: 16 amino acids. Per the germline V gene, CDR1 is SGDLS and CDR2 is YYNGEE. V dropped 2 bases and J dropped 5; count of bases not matched to a gene: 6. The CDR3 DNA reads as TGTGCCAGCAGCGTGCGACTAGCGGGAGGCTATGAGACCCAGTACTTC. This codes for CASSVRLAGGYETQYF.

The chain recombines TRBV2 with TRBJ2-1; D uncertain. With 7 bases removed from V and 2 bases from J, the gap between germline ends came to 9 bases. The CDR3 loop spans 13 amino acids. CDR1 is SNHLY and CDR2 is FYNNEI in the germline V gene. CDR3 sequence reads: CASTTRAYNEQFF. The CDR3 region has the DNA TGTGCCAGCACCACTCGGGCCTACAATGAGCAGTTCTTC.

This chain connects TRBV14 to TRBJ2-5, with 7 bases aligning to TRBD2. Looked up from germline, CDR1 is SGHDN and CDR2 is FVKESK. The CDR3 has 15 residues. Trimming cost V 3 bases and J 1 base; bases outside gene matches: 5. This CDR3 is CASSHGLAAQETQYF. The CDR3 DNA sequence: TGTGCCAGCAGCCACGGTCTAGCGGCCCAAGAGACCCAGTACTTC.

The chain has TRBV27 and TRBJ2-2; D remains unclear. The CDR3 is made up of 14 amino acids. Trimming pared 1 base from V and 5 bases from J, leaving 8 bases between. Germline values: CDR1 MNHEY, CDR2 SMNVEV (reference sequence). The CDR3 bases are TGTGCCAGCAGTTTATTCCCGGATACCGGGGAGCTGTTTTTT. Amino acids: CASSLFPDTGELFF.

This chain connects TRBV29-1 to TRBJ2-5, with TRBD1 identical over 7 bases. The CDR3 sequence is 13 residues long. V lost 6 bases to trimming and J lost 5 bases; unmatched junction nucleotides: 9. Per germline, CDR1 SQVTM and CDR2 ANQGSEA. CDR3 protein: CSVGQGVGETQYF. The CDR3 DNA follows: TGCAGCGTCGGTCAGGGGGTCGGGGAGACCCAGTACTTC.

The genes are TRBV15 and TRBJ2-1, with D perhaps TRBD1 (6 bases). The CDR3 runs to 20 residues. The germline CDR1 and CDR2 sequences are LNHNV and YYDKDF (reference sequence). V lost 0 bases to trimming and J lost 0 bases, with 21 bases between them. Written as DNA, the CDR3 is TGTGCCACCAGCAGAGATCAATCGACAGGCTTTTCTGCCTCCTACAATGAGCAGTTCTTC. Its translation: CATSRDQSTGFSASYNEQFF.

The V gene is TRBV28, the J gene TRBJ2-1; 10 bases are shared with TRBD2. Trimming removed 3 bases from V and 10 bases from J; junction bases left unmatched: 9. Germline-derived CDR1 and CDR2 are MDHEN and SYDVKM. The CDR3 has 15 amino acids. The DNA for the CDR3 is TGTGCCAGCAGTTTGTTCCTAGCGGGAGTTAGCGAGCAGTTCTTC. This codes for CASSLFLAGVSEQFF.

V usage is TRBV15 and J usage is TRBJ2-5; 8 nucleotides match TRBD1. Gene TRBJ2-7 matches the end of the DNA better, so the J call may be wrong. This CDR3 has 16 residues. Per germline, CDR1 LNHNV and CDR2 YYDKDF (reference sequence). The DNA for the CDR3 is TGTGCCACCAGCGACAGGGGCTCAGCGGGTATATACGAGCAGTACTTC. Its translation is CATSDRGSAGIYEQYF.